The sample holds one count of the clone carrying this T cell receptor (beta chain). Antigen specificity is unknown. These data belong to a study of cytomegalovirus exposure and HLA in healthy donors. Despite likely unrecorded immune exposures, the donors were nominally healthy at the time of sampling. Vbeta (60) and Jbeta (13) primers were used in the PCR. Source study methods: As a later analysis found, there were 78 million or so unique TCR beta chains, of which roughly 11 million were shared. Assay used: immunoSEQ multiplex PCR; TCRdb lists only in-frame clones, some missing. D and trimming were read from the DNA, whereas the V and J calls and clone size are those reported in that table. Of 200,000 to 250,000 clones listed, 65% to 85% are singletons. Study-level points and caveats: The majority of TCR sequences were rare, yet some public TCRs appeared in many donors.

The receptor's source is a young man in good health and CMV-seronegative. The sequencing sample was made of PBMCs.

CDR3 DNA sequence: TGTGCCAGCAGCATCAGGGCAGGGGGCGGATATGGCTACACCTTC. Amino acids: CASSIRAGGGYGYTF. This chain uses TRBV11-2 with TRBJ1-2; TRBD1 matches 8 bases. This CDR3 region has 15 residues. The germline gives CDR1 SGHAT, CDR2 FQNNGV. Trimming at V came to 5 bases and at J to 5 bases, leaving 10 bases not matched to a gene.